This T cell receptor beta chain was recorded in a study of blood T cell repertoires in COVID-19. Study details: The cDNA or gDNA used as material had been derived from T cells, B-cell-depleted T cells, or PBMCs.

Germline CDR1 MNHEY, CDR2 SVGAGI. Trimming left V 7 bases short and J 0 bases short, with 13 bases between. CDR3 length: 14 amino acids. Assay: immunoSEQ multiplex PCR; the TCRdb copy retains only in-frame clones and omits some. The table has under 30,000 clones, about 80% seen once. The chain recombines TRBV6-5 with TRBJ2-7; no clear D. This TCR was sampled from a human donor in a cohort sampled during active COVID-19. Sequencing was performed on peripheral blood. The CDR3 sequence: CASKIIRSSYEQYF. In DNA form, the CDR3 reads TGTGCCAGCAAAATTATCCGGAGCTCCTACGAGCAGTACTTC.